This TCR beta chain came from a study of CD8 T cells in Susac syndrome. The germline gives CDR1 SGHVS, CDR2 FQNEAQ. The CDR3 consists of 14 residues. The V segment lost 5 bases and the J segment 3 bases; nucleotides outside the gene matches: 6. An input of about 0.5 to 1 ug of RNA was subjected to reverse transcription using random hexamers. Amplification of TCR beta CDR3 was carried out by immunoSEQ multiplex PCR, which covered 54 Vbeta and 13 Jbeta segments. TCRdb passed the immunoSEQ multiplex PCR reads through MiXCR, listing each CDR3 protein once. The repertoire holds 200,000 to 250,000 distinct CDR3 sequences, 95% seen once, with around 0.099% in the top ten. Sequencing of TCR beta, carried out with a high-throughput approach, was applied to CD8+ and CD4+ T cells from the blood. Negative isolation yielded the CD8+ and CD4+ T cells, while FACS enriched the TEMRA cells.

The sample was CD4+ T cells from PBMCs. The chain links TRBV7-8 to TRBJ2-7; the match to TRBD1 covers 8 bases. This sequence originates from a human donor with multiple sclerosis. In DNA form, the CDR3 reads TGTGCCAGCAGCATCGGGACAGGATTCTACGAGCAGTACTTC. It translates to CASSIGTGFYEQYF.